The 15 T cell receptor beta chains reported below all come from one sample, sequenced in a study of T cell clusters in autoimmune cytopenias. TRB rearrangements were amplified by touch-down multiplex PCR with mixed TRB-A/B primers. TCRdb re-called the multiplex PCR reads and gives one entry per CDR3 protein, without DNA. This sample's table reports about 6,100 distinct CDR3 sequences. Each sample's input was approximately 0.25 ug genomic DNA, some 38,000 genome equivalents. These data were also filed under a second study, of T cell repertoires in aging, cancer and after chemotherapy.

Sequencing was done on a sample of peripheral blood. These receptors all stem from a human donor in good health.

This chain joins TRBV2 and TRBJ2-2. Germline-derived CDR1 and CDR2 are SNHLY and FYNNEI. This CDR3 has 14 amino acids. The CDR3 is CASRRLRNTGELFF.

According to its frequency, this clonotype is medium-sized (0.01 to 0.1%). This chain connects TRBV18 to TRBJ1-2; lacking DNA, the TRBD1 call made by TCRdb goes unchecked. The CDR3 runs to 15 residues. Germline V gene lookup returns CDR1 KGHSH and CDR2 LQKENI. The CDR3 loop reads CASSPDRVSNYGYTF.

The chain has TRBV5-4 and TRBJ1-1. This CDR3 is 17 amino acids long. Germline CDR1 is SGHNT and CDR2 is YYREEE (reference sequence). CDR3 amino acids: CASSSRLSRALNTEAFF.

The chain links TRBV14 to TRBJ2-3; the D call from TCRdb, TRBD1, cannot be confirmed without DNA. The CDR3 runs to 14 residues. Germline assignment: CDR1 SGHDN and CDR2 FVKESK. Here the CDR3 reads CASSSQGYTDTQYF.

This chain connects TRBV6-5 to TRBJ2-7; TCRdb lists TRBD1, though no DNA is available to test this call. Germline CDR1 and CDR2: MNHEY and SVGAGI. The CDR3 spans 11 residues. The CDR3 spells CASTSPGRQYF.

According to its frequency, this clonotype is medium-sized. This chain links TRBV7-9 with TRBJ2-2; TCRdb gives TRBD1 as the D gene, but with no DNA this cannot be confirmed. CDR3 size: 15 residues. Germline CDR1 and CDR2: SEHNR and FQNEAQ (reference sequence). The CDR3 sequence: CASSLGGVGTGELFF.

The chain is built from TRBV5-6 and TRBJ2-2; the D call of TRBD1 rests on TCRdb alone, since no DNA is present to check it. The CDR3 contains 16 residues. Germline values: CDR1 SGHDT, CDR2 YYEEEE. The CDR3 sequence: CASSPDQGVSTGELFF.

The rearrangement joins TRBV24-1 to TRBJ2-7. CDR3 size: 13 residues. From germline, CDR1 is KGHDR and CDR2 SFDVKD. Here the CDR3 reads CATSDSFTYEQYF.

This clonotype shows up as medium-sized (0.01 to 0.1%) by frequency. The chain uses TRBV6-5 and TRBJ2-7; TCRdb selects TRBD2, and the lack of DNA leaves this call unchecked. The germline CDR1 and CDR2 sequences are MNHEY and SVGAGI. The CDR3 totals 13 residues. CDR3 sequence reads: CASRWSGGHEQYF.

The chain is built from TRBV5-4 and TRBJ1-1. CDR1 and CDR2 (germline): SGHNT, YYREEE (reference sequence). The CDR3 spans 15 residues. CDR3 protein: CASSYPGVLNTEAFF. Filled out from reference TRBV5-4 and TRBJ1-1, the complete variable domain reads ETGVTQSPTHLIKTRGQQVTLRCSSQSGHNTVSWYQQALGQGPQFIFQYYREEENGRGNFPPRFSGLQFPNYSSELNVNALELDDSALYLCASSYPGVLNTEAFFGQGTRLTVV.

The CDR3 reads CASSQPGQGKLNTEAFF. The J gene is TRBJ1-1, the V gene TRBV18; TCRdb picks TRBD1, but there is no DNA to check that call. CDR3 length: 17 residues. Germline lookup yields CDR1 KGHSH and CDR2 LQKENI.

Measured by frequency, this clonotype is medium-sized. The chain uses TRBV27 and TRBJ1-2; TCRdb's D call of TRBD1 is untestable without DNA. The CDR3 sequence is 13 residues long. Germline values: CDR1 MNHEY, CDR2 SMNVEV (reference sequence). The CDR3 region is CASSLDRGGGYTF.

This chain links TRBV12-3 or TRBV12-4 with TRBJ2-7; TCRdb outputs TRBD1, but without DNA this stays unchecked. This CDR3 comprises 14 residues. CDR3 in amino acids: CASTNRDRGYEQYF.

This clonotype is medium-sized by frequency. The chain has TRBV5-6 and TRBJ2-2; TCRdb's D call of TRBD1 is untestable without DNA. This CDR3 has 14 amino acids. Germline V gene lookup returns CDR1 SGHDT and CDR2 YYEEEE. CDR3 loop: CASSGQGGTGELFF.

According to its frequency, this clonotype is medium-sized (0.01 to 0.1%). The chain is built from TRBV29-1 and TRBJ2-1; the D call of TRBD1 rests on TCRdb alone, since no DNA is present to check it. Germline loops: CDR1 SQVTM, CDR2 ANQGSEA. The CDR3 consists of 14 residues. CDR3 amino acids: CSVVGTKAYNEQFF.